This TCR beta chain stems from a study of cytomegalovirus exposure and HLA in healthy donors. Study results and caveats: As a later analysis revealed, most CMV-associated TCR beta chains appeared HLA-restricted. Available immune exposure information covered CMV serostatus only. The study reported that TCR beta sequences accurately predicted HLA-A and HLA-B alleles in most subjects. The study recorded about 160 TCR beta chains that were cytomegalovirus-associated.

PCR was performed using 60 Vbeta and 13 Jbeta primers. Clones were read by immunoSEQ multiplex PCR, and TCRdb kept only the in-frame ones, dropping some. The data show roughly 170,000 clones, with approximately 81% seen just once and about 0.82% held by the top ten. V lost 8 bases and J lost 5, with 17 bases in between. The CDR3 sequence is 14 residues long. Per the germline V gene, CDR1 is LNHDA and CDR2 is SQIVND (reference sequence). This clone was seen only once. Its antigen is not known. The V and J genes are TRBV19 and TRBJ2-3; tentative D call: TRBD2 (6 bases). The sequenced sample was PBMCs. The receptor comes from a woman aged 18-29 years in good health and CMV-seronegative. CDR3 amino acids: CASGTGGVIDTQYF. The CDR3 nucleotides read TGTGCCAGTGGGACTGGGGGAGTCATAGATACGCAGTATTTT.